The clone carrying this T cell receptor beta chain has a single count. Its antigen remains unidentified. The PCR made use of 60 Vbeta and 13 Jbeta primers. Profiled with immunoSEQ multiplex PCR; TCRdb holds only in-frame clones, not every one. The data hold a few hundred thousand clones, with roughly 80% observed a single time. Per the germline V gene, CDR1 is MDHEN and CDR2 is SYDVKM. This CDR3 spans 12 amino acids. V dropped 5 bases and J dropped 8 bases, with 12 bases sitting between them. The data are from a study of cytomegalovirus exposure and HLA in healthy donors. General study results and limits: Solely CMV serostatus was available to characterize immune exposure. Around 160 TCR beta chains were listed as cytomegalovirus-associated.

The chain recombines TRBV28 with TRBJ1-2, with D possibly matching TRBD1 (5 bases). This clonotype originated in a man aged 25 to 40 in good health and CMV-seronegative. Sequencing input: PBMCs. CDR3 nucleotides: TGTGCCAGCAGTCCCAGGGAATACGGCTACACCTTC. This encodes CASSPREYGYTF.